The sequence of this T cell receptor beta chain was determined in a study of cytomegalovirus exposure and HLA in healthy donors. PCR involved 60 Vbeta and 13 Jbeta primers. Assay: immunoSEQ multiplex PCR; the TCRdb copy retains only in-frame clones and omits some. Seen here are over 150,000 clones, roughly four fifths observed once, and the top ten hold almost 3%. Regarding the study as a whole: Per a prior analysis, the majority of TCR beta V segments were productive roughly 87% or roughly 30% of the time.

Comments on this clone: The target antigen is unknown.

CDR3 size: 13 residues. Trimming took off 4 bases at V and 7 bases at J, with 11 bases between the two ends. Looked up from germline, CDR1 is MGHRA and CDR2 is YSYEKL. The sequence was collected from a woman aged 50 to 60 in good health and CMV-seropositive. Sequencing used PBMCs. This chain connects TRBV4-1 to TRBJ2-1; tentatively, D is TRBD1 (5 bases). The CDR3 reads CASSRQGDNEQFF. CDR3 nucleotide sequence: TGCGCCAGCAGCCGGCAGGGCGATAATGAGCAGTTCTTC.